This is a list of T cell receptor beta chains from one sample in a study of T cell repertoires in cytomegalovirus infection. TCRdb re-derived calls from the reads in MiXCR, one entry per CDR3 protein. The sample lists around 310,000 distinct CDR3 sequences; just under 30% were seen once. These receptors are not linked to any known antigen. The sample here was cultured PBMCs, taken from culture after CMV antigen stimulation. The receptor source for this set is a human donor in good health (CMV status not recorded). Some clones in this sample may be carry-over from other donors' samples. Both conserved end residues are part of each CDR3. A D gene is named only where the DNA matches it firmly. Some rows have no size entry. The others give once, few or many, or a class for an expanded clone.

cdr3_aa | cdr3_nt | j_call | clone_size | d_call | v_call
CASSQEGPQGTEAFF | TGTGCCAGCAGCCAAGAAGGACCACAGGGCACTGAAGCTTTCTTT | TRBJ1-1 | - | - | TRBV3-1
CASSLAGRGNNQPQHF | TGTGCCAGCAGCTTAGCTGGCAGGGGGAACAATCAGCCCCAGCATTTT | TRBJ1-5 | - | TRBD1 | TRBV7-2
CASSPRDSGSYEQYF | TGTGCCAGCAGCCCCCGGGATAGCGGCTCCTACGAGCAGTACTTC | TRBJ2-7 | many | - | TRBV7-2
CASSFGINRANEQFF | TGTGCCAGCAGTTTCGGAATAAACAGGGCCAATGAGCAGTTCTTC | TRBJ2-1 | few | - | TRBV12-3/TRBV12-4
CASSPSQGAREKLFF | TGTGCCAGCAGCCCGTCACAGGGGGCGAGAGAAAAACTGTTTTTT | TRBJ1-4 | few | TRBD1 | TRBV7-6
CASSLAGEGSYGYTF | TGTGCCAGCAGCTTGGCCGGGGAGGGTTCGTATGGCTACACCTTC | TRBJ1-2 | few | - | TRBV5-6
CASTPRGVRSEAFF | TGTGCCAGCACCCCAAGGGGGGTCAGGTCTGAAGCTTTCTTT | TRBJ1-1 | - | - | TRBV3-1
CASSLSAGGLTDTQYF | TGTGCCAGCAGTTTATCAGCGGGAGGACTCACAGATACGCAGTATTTT | TRBJ2-3 | few | TRBD2 | TRBV27
CASSPGRGRDENEQYF | TGTGCCAGCTCACCAGGAAGAGGCAGGGACGAAAACGAGCAGTACTTC | TRBJ2-7 | - | - | TRBV18
CATSRRGTSGGDGELFF | TGTGCCACCAGCAGACGTGGGACTAGCGGGGGGGACGGGGAGCTGTTTTTT | TRBJ2-2 | - | TRBD2 | TRBV15
CASSSRGARKEKLFF | TGTGCCAGCAGTTCCCGGGGAGCTCGTAAGGAAAAACTGTTTTTT | TRBJ1-4 | few | - | TRBV27
CASSSPFVGQPQHF | TGTGCCAGCAGTTCCCCGTTCGTAGGCCAGCCCCAGCATTTT | TRBJ1-5 | - | - | TRBV28
CASSVQGAPQETQYF | TGTGCCAGCAGCGTACAGGGGGCACCACAAGAGACCCAGTACTTC | TRBJ2-5 | few | TRBD1 | TRBV9
CASSSDRIHNSPLHF | TGTGCCAGCAGTTCGGACAGGATACATAATTCACCCCTCCACTTT | TRBJ1-6 | few | TRBD1 | TRBV27
CASQETGVDTEAFF | TGTGCCAGTCAGGAGACAGGGGTCGACACTGAAGCTTTCTTT | TRBJ1-1 | - | TRBD1 | TRBV12-3/TRBV12-4
CASTGGGPTEAFF | TGTGCCAGCACCGGGGGGGGGCCGACTGAAGCTTTCTTT | TRBJ1-1 | once | - | TRBV28
CASSFSGATYEQYF | TGTGCCAGCAGTTTCTCGGGGGCCACCTACGAGCAGTACTTC | TRBJ2-7 | few | - | TRBV27
CASSLDEVRASGRGNEQFF | TGTGCCAGCAGCCTAGACGAAGTTCGGGCTAGCGGGAGAGGCAATGAGCAGTTCTTC | TRBJ2-1 | - | TRBD2 | TRBV7-9
CASNTEPDRENTEAFF | TGTGCCAGCAACACGGAACCGGACAGGGAGAACACTGAAGCTTTCTTT | TRBJ1-1 | - | TRBD1 | TRBV7-9
CASSPELENEQFF | TGTGCCAGCTCACCGGAACTAGAGAATGAGCAGTTCTTC | TRBJ2-1 | once | - | TRBV18
CASNPGGYEQYF | TGTGCCAGCAACCCAGGGGGCTACGAGCAGTACTTC | TRBJ2-7 | few | TRBD1 | TRBV6-1
CASSLRGGVFTGELFF | TGTGCCAGCAGCTTAAGAGGGGGTGTTTTCACCGGGGAGCTGTTTTTT | TRBJ2-2 | many | - | TRBV7-2
CASSDEGQSSYEQYF | TGTGCCAGCAGCGATGAGGGACAGAGCTCCTACGAGCAGTACTTC | TRBJ2-7 | many | TRBD1 | TRBV28
CASSYDPTEVRDAEAFF | TGTGCCAGCAGTTACGACCCCACTGAGGTTCGGGATGCTGAAGCTTTCTTT | TRBJ1-1 | - | - | TRBV12-3/TRBV12-4
CASSAMAYEQYF | TGTGCCAGCAGCGCGATGGCCTACGAGCAGTACTTC | TRBJ2-7 | many | - | TRBV7-2
CASSPRPRGGPEETQYF | TGTGCCAGCTCACCAAGGCCACGTGGGGGACCTGAAGAGACCCAGTACTTC | TRBJ2-5 | - | - | TRBV18
CASSIDTPGTNQPQHF | TGTGCCAGTAGTATAGATACCCCAGGAACCAATCAGCCCCAGCATTTT | TRBJ1-5 | few | - | TRBV19
CASSPPAGANTEAFF | TGTGCCAGCTCACCACCAGCAGGAGCGAACACTGAAGCTTTCTTT | TRBJ1-1 | - | - | TRBV18
CASGLLSVVSYEQYF | TGTGCTAGTGGACTACTAAGCGTGGTCTCCTACGAGCAGTACTTC | TRBJ2-7 | - | - | TRBV12-5
CSARGRAPYNEQFF | TGCAGTGCTAGAGGACGAGCCCCCTACAATGAGCAGTTCTTC | TRBJ2-1 | - | - | TRBV20-1
CASSEKQGYGYTF | TGTGCCAGCAGTGAAAAACAGGGATATGGCTACACCTTC | TRBJ1-2 | - | - | TRBV6-1
CASSLGATSYNEQFF | TGTGCCAGCAGTTTAGGGGCGACTTCCTACAATGAGCAGTTCTTC | TRBJ2-1 | - | - | TRBV27
CASSPGQGRNTGELFF | TGTGCCAGTAGCCCCGGTCAGGGGCGTAACACCGGGGAGCTGTTTTTT | TRBJ2-2 | - | - | TRBV19
CASSPLGKQGSSDTQYF | TGTGCCAGCTCACCACTCGGGAAACAGGGAAGTTCAGATACGCAGTATTTT | TRBJ2-3 | - | - | TRBV18
CASSLSPGQRANYGYTF | TGTGCCAGCAGCTTAAGCCCAGGACAGAGAGCTAACTATGGCTACACCTTC | TRBJ1-2 | few | - | TRBV7-9
CASTRQGAVTEAFF | TGTGCCAGCACCCGACAGGGGGCGGTGACTGAAGCTTTCTTT | TRBJ1-1 | few | TRBD1 | TRBV11-2
CASSGVPVSGGADEQFF | TGCGCCAGCAGCGGCGTCCCCGTCAGCGGGGGGGCGGATGAGCAGTTCTTC | TRBJ2-1 | few | TRBD2 | TRBV4-3
CASSWSAAKPNTGELFF | TGTGCCAGTAGTTGGTCGGCCGCTAAACCGAACACCGGGGAGCTGTTTTTT | TRBJ2-2 | - | - | TRBV19
CASSQWKQGDSFYGYTF | TGTGCCAGCAGCCAATGGAAACAGGGCGACTCCTTCTATGGCTACACCTTC | TRBJ1-2 | - | - | TRBV3-1
CASTRDRGNTEAFF | TGCGCCAGCACTAGGGACAGGGGGAACACTGAAGCTTTCTTT | TRBJ1-1 | few | TRBD1 | TRBV10-2
CASSLDSGGAYNEQFF | TGTGCCAGCAGCTTAGATTCCGGGGGAGCCTACAATGAGCAGTTCTTC | TRBJ2-1 | - | - | TRBV11-2
CASFRMGRGRRTEAFF | TGTGCCAGCTTTCGGATGGGCCGGGGGCGCCGCACTGAAGCTTTCTTT | TRBJ1-1 | many | - | TRBV28
CSARLVETQYF | TGCAGTGCTAGACTGGTAGAGACCCAGTACTTC | TRBJ2-5 | - | - | TRBV20-1
CASSSGLAGINFFSYNEQFF | TGTGCCAGCAGCTCTGGACTAGCGGGAATCAACTTTTTCTCCTACAATGAGCAGTTCTTC | TRBJ2-1 | few | TRBD2 | TRBV7-6
CSARDLAGISYEQYF | TGCAGTGCTAGAGATCTGGCGGGGATATCCTACGAGCAGTACTTC | TRBJ2-7 | - | - | TRBV20-1
CASSLTPIQSSGDTEAFF | TGTGCCAGCAGCTTAACTCCCATACAGTCCTCGGGCGACACTGAAGCTTTCTTT | TRBJ1-1 | many | - | TRBV7-3
CASGPISGANVLTF | TGTGCTAGTGGCCCAATCTCTGGGGCCAACGTCCTGACTTTC | TRBJ2-6 | few | - | TRBV12-5
CASSLLPGQGFEGYTF | TGCGCCAGCAGCTTATTACCGGGACAGGGGTTTGAAGGCTACACCTTC | TRBJ1-2 | few | TRBD1 | TRBV5-1